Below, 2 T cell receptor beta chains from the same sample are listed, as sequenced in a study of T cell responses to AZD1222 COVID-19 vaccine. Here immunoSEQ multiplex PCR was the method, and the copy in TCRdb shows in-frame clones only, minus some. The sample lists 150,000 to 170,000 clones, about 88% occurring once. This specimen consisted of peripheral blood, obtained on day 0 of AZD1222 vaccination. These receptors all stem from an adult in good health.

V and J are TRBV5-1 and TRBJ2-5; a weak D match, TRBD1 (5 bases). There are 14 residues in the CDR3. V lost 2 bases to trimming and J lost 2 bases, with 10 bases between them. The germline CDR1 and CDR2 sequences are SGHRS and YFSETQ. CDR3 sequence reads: CASSFLDRQETQYF. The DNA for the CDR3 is TGCGCCAGCAGCTTCCTCGACAGACAAGAGACCCAGTACTTC. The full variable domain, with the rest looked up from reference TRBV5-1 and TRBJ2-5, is KAGVTQTPRYLIKTRGQQVTLSCSPISGHRSVSWYQQTPGQGLQFLFEYFSETQRNKGNFPGRFSGRQFSNSRSEMNVSTLELGDSALYLCASSFLDRQETQYFGPGTRLLVL.

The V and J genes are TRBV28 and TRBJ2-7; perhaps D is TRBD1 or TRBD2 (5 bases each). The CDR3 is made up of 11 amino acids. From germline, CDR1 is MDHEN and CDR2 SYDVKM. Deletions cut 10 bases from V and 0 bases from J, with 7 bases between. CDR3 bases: TGTGCCACCGGGACCTCCTACGAGCAGTACTTC. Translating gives CATGTSYEQYF.